Shown below are 10 T cell receptor beta chains from a single sample sequenced in a study of cytomegalovirus exposure and HLA in healthy donors. In the PCR, 60 Vbeta and 13 Jbeta primers were used. Measured with immunoSEQ multiplex PCR; TCRdb has only the in-frame clones, and not every one. The sample holds some 240,000 clones; about nine tenths are singletons and the top ten take about 1.5%. Sequenced input: PBMCs. These receptor sequences come from a girl aged 2 to 9 in good health and CMV-seronegative.

The chain uses TRBV2 and TRBJ2-7; TRBD1 might be the D (6 bases). Deletions cut 7 bases from V and 6 bases from J, with 13 bases between. The length of the CDR3 is 12 residues. CDR1 and CDR2 from the germline V gene are SNHLY and FYNNEI. The CDR3 sequence is CASTLTGSEQYF. The CDR3 coding sequence is TGTGCCAGCACCCTGACAGGCTCCGAGCAGTACTTC.

This chain connects TRBV2 to TRBJ1-2; 9 nucleotides align to TRBD1. The junction had 8 bases not matched to a gene; V was cut back by 5 bases and J by 7 bases. Germline V gene data show CDR1 as SNHLY and CDR2 as FYNNEI. The CDR3 is 14 residues long. DNA for the CDR3: TGTGCCAGCAGTCCCCACCGGGACAGGGCTGGCTACACCTTC. The encoded protein is CASSPHRDRAGYTF.

CDR3 in DNA: TGCGCCAGCAGCCCAACAGGGGGAAGGGTTGAAAAACTGTTTTTT. The encoded protein is CASSPTGGRVEKLFF. The J gene is TRBJ1-4, the V gene TRBV5-1, with TRBD1 matching 8 bases. This CDR3 spans 15 amino acids. The germline V gene encodes CDR1 SGHRS and CDR2 YFSETQ. Trimming removed 4 bases from V and 7 bases from J; junction bases left unmatched: 9.

The chain joins TRBV27 to TRBJ2-1, with 9 bases matching TRBD2. The CDR3 covers 16 residues. Trimming took 5 bases from V and 10 from J; bases not matched to a gene: 15. The germline CDR1 and CDR2 sequences are MNHEY and SMNVEV (reference sequence). CDR3 protein: CASSTLGAGGPLEQFF. The CDR3 nucleotides read TGTGCCAGCAGTACCCTCGGAGCGGGGGGCCCTCTGGAGCAGTTCTTC.

V and J are TRBV7-2 and TRBJ2-3; D uncertain. The CDR3 covers 13 residues. V was clipped by 2 bases and J by 3 bases, with 6 bases between them. CDR1 is SGHTA, CDR2 FQGNSA, per germline. The CDR3 nucleotides are TGTGCCAGCAGCTTAATAGCTACAGATACGCAGTATTTT. Translation gives CASSLIATDTQYF.

Comments on this clone: A read error may account for a junction end that differs from germline. V gene TRBV5-1 combines with J gene TRBJ2-5; 7 bases match TRBD2. CDR3 size: 14 residues. CDR1 and CDR2 (germline): SGHRS, YFSETQ. In DNA form, the CDR3 reads TGCGCCAGCAGCCCGGAGGCTCCTAGCGGCCCCTCAGACTTC. Translating gives CASSPEAPSGPSDF.

The V and J genes are TRBV11-2 and TRBJ2-5; possibly TRBD2 for D (6 bases). The CDR3 is 13 amino acids. From germline, CDR1 is SGHAT and CDR2 FQNNGV. V dropped 6 bases and J dropped 8 bases, with 16 bases sitting between them. The CDR3 here is CASRDTGGETQYF. The CDR3 DNA reads as TGTGCCAGCAGAGACACCGGCGGGGAAACCCAGTACTTC.

The CDR3 loop is CASSQGLAVFEQYF. The CDR3 coding sequence is TGTGCCAGCAGCCAAGGACTAGCGGTCTTCGAGCAGTACTTC. The genes are TRBV28 and TRBJ2-7; 10 nucleotides line up with TRBD2. After removal of 6 bases from V and 6 bases from J, the junction contained 8 bases not matched to a gene. CDR1 is MDHEN and CDR2 is SYDVKM in the germline V gene. The length of the CDR3 is 14 residues.

CDR3 region: CASSLRRTSGTYNEQFF. CDR3 sequence (DNA): TGTGCCAGTAGTCTCCGACGGACTAGCGGGACCTACAATGAGCAGTTCTTC. V and J are TRBV19 and TRBJ2-1; 12 bases map to TRBD2. With V trimmed by 5 bases and J by 2 bases, 7 bases remained unmatched. Germline values: CDR1 LNHDA, CDR2 SQIVND (reference sequence). The length of the CDR3 is 17 residues.

The J gene is TRBJ2-1, the V gene TRBV6-4; 7 bases match TRBD2. With 2 bases clipped from V and 10 bases from J, the junction kept 8 bases outside the gene matches. Germline CDR1 is MRHNA and CDR2 is SNTAGT. The length of the CDR3 is 14 residues. CDR3 loop: CASSDGAGDEEQFF. DNA for the CDR3: TGTGCCAGCAGTGACGGTGCGGGAGATGAAGAGCAGTTCTTC.